This TCR beta chain was recorded in a study of cytomegalovirus exposure and HLA in healthy donors. The CDR3 loop spans 14 amino acids. Germline CDR1 reads MNHEY; CDR2 reads SVGAGI. The V gene lost 10 bases and the J gene lost 0 bases, with 13 bases spanning the gap. Only in-frame clones appear in the TCRdb table, and some are missing; sequencing was by immunoSEQ multiplex PCR. The repertoire includes some 150,000 clones, roughly 86% of them detected once, and less than 3.5% sits in the top ten. The donors were members of the validation cohort comprising roughly 130 subjects, separate from the approximately 670-subject first cohort.

The chain has TRBV6-5 and TRBJ1-3; D perhaps matches TRBD1 (6 bases). Source material: PBMCs. This receptor was obtained from a man in his late teens or twenties in good health and CMV-seropositive. The CDR3 region has the DNA TGTGCCACCTCTGAGGGGGTCTCTGGAAACACCATATATTTT. Encoded protein: CATSEGVSGNTIYF.